This TCR beta chain was identified during a study of T cells after posttransplantation cyclophosphamide (dated by TCRdb to 2016 to 2018). Regarding the complete study: The study tracked T cell repertoire reconstitution by TRB sequencing after myeloablative bone marrow transplantation using posttransplantation cyclophosphamide as GVHD prophylaxis. TRB sequencing was performed on blood from all 35 or so PTCy patients with 1-year posttransplant specimens. Antigen receptor sequencing covered samples from approximately 32 PTCy-treated patients and 16 of their related bone marrow donors. Public TRB sequences were checked against a database of over 3,500 sequences associated with responses to pathogens, tumor antigens, self-antigens and alloantigens. TRB sequencing was also done on up to about 3 additional blood samples from 2 to 5.2 years after transplant in 3 patients, and on pretransplant blood from a handful of patients. TRA and TRB clonality were tightly correlated in about ten samples, so subsequent TCR analyses focused on TRB only.

The control cohort consisted of about ten patients who had myeloablative marrow transplants with methotrexate plus a calcineurin inhibitor and who were sampled 1 year after transplant. Peripheral blood and bone marrow mononuclear cells were isolated by Ficoll-Hypaque density centrifugation and were cryopreserved. For this clone: Its recognized antigen is unknown. No much larger clone exists at a distance of one base, and base qualities are not known.

The CDR1 and CDR2 encoded by the germline V gene are SGDLS and YYNGEE. Trimming removed 4 bases from V and 7 bases from J; the gene matches leave 6 bases unexplained. The CDR3, cysteine through phenylalanine, is 13 amino acids long. Of the read, only the CDR3 DNA is kept; its 39 bases are in frame from base 1. Overall results and qualifications from the work: The TRB repertoires of T cells infiltrating skin or GI tract showed only limited overlap with the TRB repertoires of T cells in blood. Donor-recipient similarity was low at 1-2 months but rose over the first year, and later blood repertoires were often dominated by donor CD8+ memory clones. Across approximately 45 patients, TRB clonality was highly associated with recipient CMV seropositivity and CMV reactivation, and diversity in PTCy patients was similar to diversity in CNI/methotrexate controls.

Genomic DNA was the input for TRB sequencing, which was run either with the immunoSEQ assay at survey resolution or with the hsTCRB kit. In the authors' own workflow: The immunoSEQ software was used for initial read processing, and the LymphoSeq R package was used for repertoire analyses. Clonality was computed as 1 minus normalized Shannon entropy, and a Gini coefficient was also calculated for each TRB dataset. Phenotypes of unsorted samples were inferred by mapping TRB sequences from sorted subsets of the recipient or donor onto unsorted samples of the same recipient. TCRdb provides this immuneACCESS table in a form limited to in-frame rearrangements. Some clones are lacking; in checked studies, under half of them reflect an unresolved V gene, and why the rest are absent is not known. The DNA was the basis for D and trimming; V, J and clone size are from that table. In this sample the table shows roughly 10,000 clones, approximately 88% of which occur a single time. In total, the top ten clones hold 4.2% of the sample.

The sequenced sample was PBMCs, obtained approximately 430 days after allogeneic stem cell transplant with calcineurin inhibitor and methotrexate. The source is a male patient aged 50 to 59 who received an allogeneic stem cell transplant from an unrelated donor, was CMV-positive, and had chronic GVHD only. The graft donor may be the source of some T cells after a transplant. The chain is assembled from TRBV9 and TRBJ2-7; 9 nucleotides in the junction match TRBD1. The CDR3 in this case is CASSPRTGDEQYF. Here is the DNA: TGTGCCAGCAGCCCTCGGACAGGGGATGAGCAGTACTTC.